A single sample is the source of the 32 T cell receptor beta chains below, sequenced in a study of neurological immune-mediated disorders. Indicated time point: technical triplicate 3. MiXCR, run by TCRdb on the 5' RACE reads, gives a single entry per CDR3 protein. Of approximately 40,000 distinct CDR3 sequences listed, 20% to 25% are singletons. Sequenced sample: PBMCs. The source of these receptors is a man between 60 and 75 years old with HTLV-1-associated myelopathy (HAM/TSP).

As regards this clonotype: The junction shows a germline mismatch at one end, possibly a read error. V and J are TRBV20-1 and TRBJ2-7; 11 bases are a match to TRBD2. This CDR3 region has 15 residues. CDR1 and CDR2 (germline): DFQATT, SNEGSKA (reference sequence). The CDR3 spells CSAIRGTSGAYAQYF. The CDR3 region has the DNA TGCAGTGCTATCCGCGGGACTAGCGGTGCCTACGCGCAGTACTTC.

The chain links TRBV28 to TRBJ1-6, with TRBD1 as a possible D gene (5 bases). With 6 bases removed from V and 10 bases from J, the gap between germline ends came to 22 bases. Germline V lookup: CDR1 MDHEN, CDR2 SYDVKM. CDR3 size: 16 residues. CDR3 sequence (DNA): TGTGCCAGCAGACCTACGGCTCCCGCAGGGACCTCACCCCTCCACTTT. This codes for CASRPTAPAGTSPLHF.

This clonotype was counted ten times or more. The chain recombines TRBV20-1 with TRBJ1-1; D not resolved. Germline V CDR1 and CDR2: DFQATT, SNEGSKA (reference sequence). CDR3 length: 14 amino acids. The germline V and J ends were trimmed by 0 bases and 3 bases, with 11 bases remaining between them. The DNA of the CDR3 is TGCAGTGCTAGAGATCCTAGGCGGGACACTGAAGCTTTCTTT. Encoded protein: CSARDPRRDTEAFF.

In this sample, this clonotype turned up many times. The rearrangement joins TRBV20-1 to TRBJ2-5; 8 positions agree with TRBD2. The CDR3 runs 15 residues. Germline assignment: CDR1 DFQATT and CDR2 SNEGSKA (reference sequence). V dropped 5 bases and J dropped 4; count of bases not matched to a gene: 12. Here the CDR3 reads CSAGEGGRTRETQYF. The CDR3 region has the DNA TGCAGTGCTGGTGAGGGCGGGAGGACCCGAGAGACCCAGTACTTC.

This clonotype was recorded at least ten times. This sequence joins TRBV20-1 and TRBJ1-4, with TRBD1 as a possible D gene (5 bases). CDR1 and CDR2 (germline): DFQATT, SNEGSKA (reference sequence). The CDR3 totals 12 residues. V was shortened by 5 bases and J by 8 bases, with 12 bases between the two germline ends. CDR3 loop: CSALGAREKLFF. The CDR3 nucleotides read TGCAGTGCTTTAGGGGCGAGAGAAAAACTGTTTTTT.

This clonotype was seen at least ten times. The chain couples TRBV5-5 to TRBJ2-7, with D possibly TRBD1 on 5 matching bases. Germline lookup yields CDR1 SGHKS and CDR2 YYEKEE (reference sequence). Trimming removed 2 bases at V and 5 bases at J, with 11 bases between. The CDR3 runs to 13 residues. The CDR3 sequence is CASSLRQGHEQYF. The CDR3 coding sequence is TGTGCCAGCAGCTTACGCCAGGGCCACGAGCAGTACTTC.

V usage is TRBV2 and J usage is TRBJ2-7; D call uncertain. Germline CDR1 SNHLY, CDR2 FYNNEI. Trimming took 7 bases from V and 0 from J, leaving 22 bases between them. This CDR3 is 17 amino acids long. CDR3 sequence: CASMINPTTPSSYEQYF. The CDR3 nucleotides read TGTGCCAGCATGATCAACCCCACCACACCTAGCTCCTACGAGCAGTACTTC.

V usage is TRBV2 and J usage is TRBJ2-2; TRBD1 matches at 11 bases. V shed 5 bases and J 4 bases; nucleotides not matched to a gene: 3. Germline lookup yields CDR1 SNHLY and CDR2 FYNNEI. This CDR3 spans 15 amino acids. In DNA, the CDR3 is TGTGCCAGCAGTTGGACAGGGGGCATCACCGGGGAGCTGTTTTTT. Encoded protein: CASSWTGGITGELFF. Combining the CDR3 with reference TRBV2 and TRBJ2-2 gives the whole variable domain EPEVTQTPSHQVTQMGQEVILRCVPISNHLYFYWYRQILGQKVEFLVSFYNNEISEKSEIFDDQFSVERPDGSNFTLKIRSTKLEDSAMYFCASSWTGGITGELFFGEGSRLTVL.

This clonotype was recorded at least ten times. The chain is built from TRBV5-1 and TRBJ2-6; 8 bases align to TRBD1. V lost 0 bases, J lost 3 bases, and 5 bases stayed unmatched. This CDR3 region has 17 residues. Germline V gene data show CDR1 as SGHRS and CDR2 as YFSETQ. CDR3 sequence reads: CASSLGGTGFGANVLTF. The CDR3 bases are TGCGCCAGCAGCTTGGGAGGGACAGGTTTTGGGGCCAACGTCCTGACTTTC.

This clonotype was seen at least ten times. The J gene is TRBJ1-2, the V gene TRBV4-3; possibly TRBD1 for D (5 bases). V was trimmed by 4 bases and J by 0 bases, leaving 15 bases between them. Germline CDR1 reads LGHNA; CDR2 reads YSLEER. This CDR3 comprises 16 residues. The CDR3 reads CASSLRDGLANYGYTF. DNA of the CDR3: TGCGCCAGCAGCCTCCGGGACGGCTTAGCTAACTATGGCTACACCTTC.

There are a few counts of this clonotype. The CDR3, as DNA: TGTGCCAGCAGCTTAGCTCATACTTACAATGAGCAGTTCTTC. Translation gives CASSLAHTYNEQFF. The rearrangement joins TRBV7-9 to TRBJ2-1; no definite D call. The V gene's germline CDR1 is SEHNR and CDR2 FQNEAQ (reference sequence). Trimming removed 0 bases at V and 4 bases at J, with 7 bases between. The CDR3 runs to 14 residues.

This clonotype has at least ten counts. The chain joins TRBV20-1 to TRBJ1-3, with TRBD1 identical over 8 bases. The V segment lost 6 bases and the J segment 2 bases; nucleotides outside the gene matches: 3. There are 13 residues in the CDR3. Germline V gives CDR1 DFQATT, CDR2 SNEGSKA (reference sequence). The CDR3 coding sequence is TGCAGTGCCATACAGGGGGCTGGAAACACCATATATTTT. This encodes CSAIQGAGNTIYF.

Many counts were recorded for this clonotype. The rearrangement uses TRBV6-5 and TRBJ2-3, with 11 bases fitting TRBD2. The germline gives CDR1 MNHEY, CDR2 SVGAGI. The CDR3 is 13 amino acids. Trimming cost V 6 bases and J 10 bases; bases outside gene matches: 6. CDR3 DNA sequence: TGTGCCAGCAGCCCCGGGACTAGCGGTCCGCAGTATTTT. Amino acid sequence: CASSPGTSGPQYF.

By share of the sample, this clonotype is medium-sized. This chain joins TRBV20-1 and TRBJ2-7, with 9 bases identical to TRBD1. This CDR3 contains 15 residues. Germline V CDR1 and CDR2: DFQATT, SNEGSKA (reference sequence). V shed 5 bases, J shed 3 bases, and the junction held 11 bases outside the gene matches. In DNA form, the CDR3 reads TGCAGTGCTTTTTCGACAGGGGGAGGGGGCTACGAGCAGTACTTC. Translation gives CSAFSTGGGGYEQYF.

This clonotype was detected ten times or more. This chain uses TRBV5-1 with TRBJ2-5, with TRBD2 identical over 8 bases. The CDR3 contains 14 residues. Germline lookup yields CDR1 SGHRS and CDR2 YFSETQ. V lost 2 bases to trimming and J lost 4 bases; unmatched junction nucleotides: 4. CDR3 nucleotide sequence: TGCGCCAGCAGCTTCGGGAGGGTCGGAGAGACCCAGTACTTC. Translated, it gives CASSFGRVGETQYF.

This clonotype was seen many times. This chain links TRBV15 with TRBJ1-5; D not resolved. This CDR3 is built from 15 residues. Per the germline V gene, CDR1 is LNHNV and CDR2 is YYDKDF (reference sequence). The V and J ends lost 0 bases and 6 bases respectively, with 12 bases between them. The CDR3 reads CATSREARVGQPQHF. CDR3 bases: TGTGCCACCAGCAGAGAAGCAAGGGTCGGTCAGCCCCAGCATTTT.

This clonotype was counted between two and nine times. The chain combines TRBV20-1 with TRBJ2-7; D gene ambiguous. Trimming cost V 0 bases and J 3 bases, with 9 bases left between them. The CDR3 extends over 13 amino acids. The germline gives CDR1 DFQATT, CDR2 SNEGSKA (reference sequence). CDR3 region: CSARERALYEQYF. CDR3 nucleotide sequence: TGCAGTGCTAGAGAAAGGGCCCTCTACGAGCAGTACTTC.

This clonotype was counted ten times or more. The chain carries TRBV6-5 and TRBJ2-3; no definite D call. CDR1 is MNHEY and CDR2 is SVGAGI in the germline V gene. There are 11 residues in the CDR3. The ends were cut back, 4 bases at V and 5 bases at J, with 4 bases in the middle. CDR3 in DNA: TGTGCCAGCAGTTTTCTAGATACGCAGTATTTT. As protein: CASSFLDTQYF.

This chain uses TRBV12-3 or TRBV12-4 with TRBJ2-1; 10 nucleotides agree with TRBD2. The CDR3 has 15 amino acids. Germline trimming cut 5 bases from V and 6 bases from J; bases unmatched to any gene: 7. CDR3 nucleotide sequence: TGTGCCAGCAGTCCAGCGGGAGGGCACGTCAATGAGCAGTTCTTC. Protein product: CASSPAGGHVNEQFF.

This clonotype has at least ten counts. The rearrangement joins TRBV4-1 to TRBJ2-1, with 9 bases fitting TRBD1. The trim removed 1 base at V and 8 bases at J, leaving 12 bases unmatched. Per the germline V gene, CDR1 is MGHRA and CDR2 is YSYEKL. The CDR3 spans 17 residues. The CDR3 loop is CASSQVGATGGLDEQFF. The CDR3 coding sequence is TGCGCCAGCAGCCAAGTTGGGGCGACAGGGGGTCTCGATGAGCAGTTCTTC.

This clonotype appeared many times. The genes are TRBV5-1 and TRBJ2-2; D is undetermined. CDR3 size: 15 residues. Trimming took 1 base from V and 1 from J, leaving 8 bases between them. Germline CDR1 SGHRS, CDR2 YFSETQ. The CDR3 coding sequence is TGCGCCAGCAGCTTGACCCCTGGGAACACCGGGGAGCTGTTTTTT. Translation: CASSLTPGNTGELFF.

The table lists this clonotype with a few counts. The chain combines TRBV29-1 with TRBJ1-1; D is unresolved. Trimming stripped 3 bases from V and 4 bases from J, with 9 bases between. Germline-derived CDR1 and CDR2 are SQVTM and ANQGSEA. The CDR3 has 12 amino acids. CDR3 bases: TGCAGCGTTGACGAGGGATTCACTGAAGCTTTCTTT. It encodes CSVDEGFTEAFF.

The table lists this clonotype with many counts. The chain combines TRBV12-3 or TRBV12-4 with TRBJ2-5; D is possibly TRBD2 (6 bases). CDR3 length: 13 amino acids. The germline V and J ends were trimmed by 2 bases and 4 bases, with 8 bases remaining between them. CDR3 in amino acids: CASSLKGGETQYF. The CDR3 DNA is TGTGCCAGCAGTTTAAAGGGAGGAGAGACCCAGTACTTC.

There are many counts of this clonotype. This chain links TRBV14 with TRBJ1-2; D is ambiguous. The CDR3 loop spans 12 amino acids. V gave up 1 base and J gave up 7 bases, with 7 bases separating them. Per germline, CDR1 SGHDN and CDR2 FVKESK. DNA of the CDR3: TGTGCCAGCAGCCAAGTAGGAGGTGGCTACACCTTC. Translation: CASSQVGGGYTF. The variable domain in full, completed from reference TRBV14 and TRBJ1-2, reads EAGVTQFPSHSVIEKGQTVTLRCDPISGHDNLYWYRRVMGKEIKFLLHFVKESKQDESGMPNNRFLAERTGGTYSTLKVQPAELEDSGVYFCASSQVGGGYTFGSGTRLTVV.

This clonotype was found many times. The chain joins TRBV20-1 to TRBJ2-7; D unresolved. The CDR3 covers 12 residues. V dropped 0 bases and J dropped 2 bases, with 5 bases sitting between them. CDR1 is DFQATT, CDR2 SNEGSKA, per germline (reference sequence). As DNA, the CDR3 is TGCAGTGCTAGAGATAGGGCCTACGAGCAGTACTTC. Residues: CSARDRAYEQYF.

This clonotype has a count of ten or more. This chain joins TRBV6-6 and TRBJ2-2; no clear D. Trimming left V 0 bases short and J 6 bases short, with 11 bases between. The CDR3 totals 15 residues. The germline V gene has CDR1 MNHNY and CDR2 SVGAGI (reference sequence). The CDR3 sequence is CASSYSIAGAGELFF. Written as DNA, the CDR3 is TGTGCCAGCAGTTACTCTATTGCTGGGGCCGGGGAGCTGTTTTTT.

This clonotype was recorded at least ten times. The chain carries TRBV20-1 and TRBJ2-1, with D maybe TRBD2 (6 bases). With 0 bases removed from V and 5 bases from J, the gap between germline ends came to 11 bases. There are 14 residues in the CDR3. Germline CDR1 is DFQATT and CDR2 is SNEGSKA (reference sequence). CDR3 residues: CSARDLEGHNEQFF. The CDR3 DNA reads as TGCAGTGCTAGAGATTTGGAGGGCCACAATGAGCAGTTCTTC.

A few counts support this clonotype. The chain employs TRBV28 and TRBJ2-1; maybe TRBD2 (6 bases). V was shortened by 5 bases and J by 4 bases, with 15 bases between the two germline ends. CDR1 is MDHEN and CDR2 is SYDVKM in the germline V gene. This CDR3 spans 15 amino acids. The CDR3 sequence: CASSPTAEGYNEQFF. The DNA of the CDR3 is TGTGCCAGCAGTCCGACAGCGGAGGGATACAATGAGCAGTTCTTC.

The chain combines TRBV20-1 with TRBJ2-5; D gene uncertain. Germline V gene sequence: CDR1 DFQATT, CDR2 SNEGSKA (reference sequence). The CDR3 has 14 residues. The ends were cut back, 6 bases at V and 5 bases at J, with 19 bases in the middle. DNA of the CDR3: TGCAGTGCCCTGATCCCCCGGTTCTGGGAGACCCAGTACTTC. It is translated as CSALIPRFWETQYF.

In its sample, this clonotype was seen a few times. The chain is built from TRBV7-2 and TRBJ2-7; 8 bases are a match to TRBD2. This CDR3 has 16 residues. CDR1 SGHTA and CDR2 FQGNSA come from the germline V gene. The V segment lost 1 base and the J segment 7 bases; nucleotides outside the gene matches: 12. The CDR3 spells CASSLVGSGKFGEQYF. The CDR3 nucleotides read TGTGCCAGCAGCTTAGTGGGTAGCGGGAAGTTCGGGGAGCAGTACTTC.

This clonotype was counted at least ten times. CDR3 protein: CAISEPTGDFGYGYTF. The CDR3 nucleotides are TGTGCCATCAGTGAGCCCACAGGTGACTTTGGGTATGGCTACACCTTC. V usage is TRBV10-3 and J usage is TRBJ1-2, with a weak D call TRBD1 (5 bases). The CDR3 has 16 residues. Trimming removed 2 bases at V and 5 bases at J, with 18 bases between. Germline V gene lookup returns CDR1 ENHRY and CDR2 SYGVKD.

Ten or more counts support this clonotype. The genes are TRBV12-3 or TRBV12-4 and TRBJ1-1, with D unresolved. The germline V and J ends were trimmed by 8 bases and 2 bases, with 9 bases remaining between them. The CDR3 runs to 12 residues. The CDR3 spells CASGSRNTEAFF. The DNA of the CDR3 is TGTGCCAGCGGGTCGAGAAACACTGAAGCTTTCTTT.